The 12 T cell receptor beta chains listed next were all sequenced from one sample in a study of shared clonotypes between healthy human individuals. Produced via immunoSEQ multiplex PCR; TCRdb's table is partial and in-frame only. The data contain some 470,000 clones, approximately 80% of them singletons. Material: PBMCs. Receptors originate from a woman aged 40 to 50 in good health. Some clones in this sample may be carry-over from other donors' samples.

The chain joins TRBV18 to TRBJ2-2; 11 positions agree with TRBD1. Germline values: CDR1 KGHSH, CDR2 LQKENI. Trimming at V came to 4 bases and at J to 4 bases, leaving 2 bases not matched to a gene. The CDR3 covers 15 residues. CDR3 loop: CASSRGTGGTGELFF. CDR3 nucleotides: TGTGCCAGCTCACGAGGGACAGGGGGCACCGGGGAGCTGTTTTTT.

The chain combines TRBV6-5 with TRBJ2-7, with a possible D match to TRBD2 (5 bases). The V gene lost 0 bases and the J gene lost 2 bases, with 11 bases spanning the gap. In germline, CDR1 is MNHEY, CDR2 SVGAGI. This CDR3 has 15 residues. The CDR3 nucleotides read TGTGCCAGCAGTTACTCGCCGGTGACTACCTACGAGCAGTACTTC. Translating it yields CASSYSPVTTYEQYF.

This clone was observed a few times. The chain couples TRBV5-1 to TRBJ2-4; 11 nucleotides line up with TRBD2. With V trimmed by 4 bases and J by 1 base, 10 bases remained unmatched. The CDR3 consists of 18 residues. Germline V gene data show CDR1 as SGHRS and CDR2 as YFSETQ. The CDR3: CASSLEGPSGRAKNIQYF. In DNA form, the CDR3 reads TGCGCCAGCAGCCTGGAGGGTCCTAGCGGGAGGGCCAAAAACATTCAGTACTTC.

The V gene is TRBV7-2, the J gene TRBJ2-1; 10 nucleotides agree with TRBD1. Germline loops: CDR1 SGHTA, CDR2 FQGNSA. The junction had 13 bases not matched to a gene; V was cut back by 5 bases and J by 9 bases. CDR3 size: 16 residues. CDR3 protein: CASSPGPGTGVFEQFF. CDR3 in DNA: TGTGCCAGCAGCCCGGGGCCCGGGACAGGGGTGTTTGAGCAGTTCTTC.

The chain uses TRBV18 and TRBJ2-2; TRBD2 matches 8 bases. Germline trimming cut 2 bases from V and 4 bases from J; bases unmatched to any gene: 9. Germline CDR1 reads KGHSH; CDR2 reads LQKENI. CDR3 length equals 17 residues. CDR3 sequence reads: CASSPSISGKRTGELFF. In DNA form, the CDR3 reads TGTGCCAGCTCACCAAGTATTAGCGGGAAGCGCACCGGGGAGCTGTTTTTT.

The chain uses TRBV15 and TRBJ2-3; unclear D gene. CDR3 length: 16 residues. Looked up from germline, CDR1 is LNHNV and CDR2 is YYDKDF (reference sequence). Trimming stripped 0 bases from V and 1 base from J, with 11 bases between. CDR3 DNA sequence: TGTGCCACCAGCAGAGATCTGAGTGGGGGCACAGATACGCAGTATTTT. It yields the protein CATSRDLSGGTDTQYF.

This sequence joins TRBV27 and TRBJ2-2, with D perhaps matching TRBD1 (6 bases). The CDR3 is 14 residues long. CDR1 and CDR2 from the germline V gene are MNHEY and SMNVEV (reference sequence). V was clipped by 6 bases and J by 5 bases, with 13 bases between them. The CDR3 DNA follows: TGTGCCAGCAGGGTTGGACAGCAGACCGGGGAGCTGTTTTTT. Translating gives CASRVGQQTGELFF.

V gene TRBV19 combines with J gene TRBJ2-7; D may be TRBD2 (6 bases). With 3 bases removed from V and 6 bases from J, the gap between germline ends came to 12 bases. In germline, CDR1 is LNHDA, CDR2 SQIVND (reference sequence). This CDR3 contains 13 residues. The chain's CDR3 is CASSIRAGSEQYF. The CDR3 DNA follows: TGTGCCAGTAGTATCAGGGCCGGGAGCGAGCAGTACTTC.

In the case of this clone: The sample holds other DNA sequences that translate to the same CDR3. This chain joins TRBV18 and TRBJ2-2, with a tentative D call TRBD1 (6 bases). The CDR3 runs to 17 residues. The V gene's germline CDR1 is KGHSH and CDR2 LQKENI. Trimming took off 3 bases at V and 0 bases at J, with 14 bases between the two ends. The CDR3 DNA reads as TGTGCCAGCTCACCCAGGGGAAGGGATTCGAACACCGGGGAGCTGTTTTTT. This sequence encodes CASSPRGRDSNTGELFF.

The chain combines TRBV5-4 with TRBJ1-1; D not resolved. Per the germline V gene, CDR1 is SGHNT and CDR2 is YYREEE (reference sequence). Trimming stripped 4 bases from V and 6 bases from J, with 13 bases between. There are 13 residues in the CDR3. The DNA of the CDR3 is TGTGCCAGCAGCGTACAGAATGGCCCTGAAGCTTTCTTT. Translating it yields CASSVQNGPEAFF.

For the CDR3, the DNA is TGTGCCAGCAGTTGGAAATTGGACAGGACAATCTTCGAGCAGTACTTC. The encoded protein is CASSWKLDRTIFEQYF. The chain recombines TRBV7-8 with TRBJ2-7; 7 bases agree with TRBD1. The germline V gene encodes CDR1 SGHVS and CDR2 FQNEAQ. Unmatched junction bases numbered 17, after V lost 6 bases and J lost 6 bases. The CDR3 has 16 residues.

The chain is built from TRBV5-1 and TRBJ2-3; D ambiguous. V was trimmed by 4 bases and J by 0 bases, leaving 15 bases between them. The CDR3 length is 16 residues. Germline V gene data show CDR1 as SGHRS and CDR2 as YFSETQ. The CDR3 bases are TGCGCCAGCAGCCCGACACCCCCCGACAGCACAGATACGCAGTATTTT. It yields the protein CASSPTPPDSTDTQYF.